A single sample gave rise to the 28 T cell receptor beta chains below, sequenced in a study of T cells after yellow fever vaccination. TCRdb called the 5' RACE reads again in MiXCR, with one record for every CDR3 protein. The table has 300,000 to 450,000 distinct CDR3 sequences, around 8.1% seen once; the top ten hold 15% to 20%. The sample here was PBMCs, taken about 49 days after the first yellow fever vaccination. These receptors all stem from a man between 18 and 29 years old who received the YFV17D yellow fever vaccine.

This chain links TRBV20-1 with TRBJ2-4, with a possible D match to TRBD2 (5 bases). The CDR3 runs 15 residues. Trimming took 6 bases from V and 3 from J, leaving 18 bases between them. Looked up from germline, CDR1 is DFQATT and CDR2 is SNEGSKA (reference sequence). CDR3 nucleotide sequence: TGCAGTGCCCTTCCTATAAGGGAGCTCAAAAACATTCAGTACTTC. It encodes CSALPIRELKNIQYF.

The chain joins TRBV18 to TRBJ2-3; D tentatively reads TRBD1 or TRBD2 (5 bases each). Germline V gene lookup returns CDR1 KGHSH and CDR2 LQKENI. The CDR3 totals 16 residues. Trimming pared 4 bases from V and 2 bases from J, leaving 16 bases between. The CDR3 region is CASSRSGRGLTDTQYF. The CDR3 coding sequence is TGTGCCAGCTCACGCTCGGGACGGGGCCTCACAGATACGCAGTATTTT.

The genes are TRBV5-1 and TRBJ1-1; D is possibly TRBD1 (6 bases). The length of the CDR3 is 13 residues. V lost 7 bases to trimming and J lost 2 bases, with 12 bases between them. The germline CDR1 and CDR2 sequences are SGHRS and YFSETQ. The CDR3 nucleotides read TGCGCCAGCGCGGACAGAATTAACACTGAAGCTTTCTTT. It yields the protein CASADRINTEAFF.

This chain connects TRBV28 to TRBJ2-3, with D possibly called TRBD1 or TRBD2 (5 bases each). Germline V CDR1 and CDR2: MDHEN, SYDVKM. V was pared by 3 bases and J by 0 bases, with 16 bases between. CDR3 length equals 17 residues. For the CDR3, the DNA is TGTGCCAGCAGTTTTGATAAGGGACGAACTAGCACAGATACGCAGTATTTT. Translated, it gives CASSFDKGRTSTDTQYF.

This clonotype was counted a few times. The chain uses TRBV3-1 and TRBJ2-7; possibly TRBD1 for D (6 bases). The CDR3 totals 13 residues. V was trimmed by 3 bases and J by 5 bases, leaving 11 bases between them. CDR1 LGHDT and CDR2 YNNKEL come from the germline V gene (reference sequence). The CDR3 loop reads CASSQGARNEQYV. CDR3 coding DNA: TGTGCCAGCAGCCAGGGGGCGCGGAACGAGCAGTACGTC.

This clonotype was recorded a few times. V gene TRBV20-1 combines with J gene TRBJ2-7; D is possibly TRBD2 (5 bases). Germline CDR1 reads DFQATT; CDR2 reads SNEGSKA (reference sequence). There are 14 residues in the CDR3. The V gene lost 2 bases and the J gene lost 3 bases, with 14 bases spanning the gap. This CDR3 is CSARSGISFYEQYV. The CDR3 nucleotides read TGCAGTGCTAGATCGGGGATCAGCTTCTACGAGCAGTACGTC.

The V and J genes are TRBV7-9 and TRBJ2-2; 7 nucleotides align to TRBD1. Per germline, CDR1 SEHNR and CDR2 FQNEAQ (reference sequence). Germline trimming cut 5 bases from V and 5 bases from J; bases unmatched to any gene: 11. The CDR3 is 16 amino acids. The CDR3 is CASSHSTGAPTGELFF. For the CDR3, the DNA is TGTGCCAGCAGCCATTCCACAGGGGCGCCGACCGGGGAGCTGTTTTTT.

This clonotype was found a few times. The chain employs TRBV5-1 and TRBJ2-3, with a tentative D call TRBD2 (7 bases). V was trimmed by 2 bases and J by 4 bases, leaving 14 bases between them. Germline CDR1 SGHRS, CDR2 YFSETQ. The CDR3 loop spans 15 amino acids. The CDR3 DNA reads TGCGCCAGCAGCTTACGTGGGAGGGGGGCAGATACGCAGTATTTT. Translated: CASSLRGRGADTQYF.

This rearrangement joins TRBV7-2 to TRBJ2-2; D ambiguous. This CDR3 is built from 14 residues. Germline CDR1 is SGHTA and CDR2 is FQGNSA. Trimming shortened V by 2 bases and J by 6 bases, and 10 bases separated the two germline ends. CDR3 sequence: CASSLMLGAGELFF. The CDR3 DNA reads as TGTGCCAGCAGCTTAATGTTAGGTGCCGGGGAGCTGTTTTTT.

This clonotype has just a few counts. V usage is TRBV9 and J usage is TRBJ2-2, with a weak D call TRBD1 (6 bases). Trimming took 1 base from V and 4 from J, leaving 8 bases between them. CDR1 is SGDLS and CDR2 is YYNGEE in the germline V gene. The CDR3 contains 14 residues. The CDR3 DNA is TGTGCCAGCAGCGTACAGGGGAGCACCGGGGAGCTGTTTTTT. It specifies CASSVQGSTGELFF.

This clonotype occurred a few times. The chain combines TRBV7-9 with TRBJ2-5, with a weak D call TRBD1 (5 bases). V was trimmed by 5 bases and J by 2 bases, leaving 15 bases between them. Germline V lookup: CDR1 SEHNR, CDR2 FQNEAQ (reference sequence). This CDR3 has 15 residues. CDR3 in DNA: TGTGCCAGCAGCCCGCGAGCAGGGCGGCAAGAGACCCAGTACTTC. It yields the protein CASSPRAGRQETQYF. Full variable domain (remainder filled in from reference TRBV7-9 and TRBJ2-5): DTGVSQNPRHKITKRGQNVTFRCDPISEHNRLYWYRQTLGQGPEFLTYFQNEAQLEKSRLLSDRFSAERPKGSFSTLEIQRTEQGDSAMYLCASSPRAGRQETQYFGPGTRLLVL.

This clonotype appeared a few times. The chain joins TRBV30 to TRBJ1-3, with no clear D. Trimming removed 5 bases at V and 2 bases at J, with 13 bases between. The germline CDR1 and CDR2 sequences are GTSNPN and SVGIG (reference sequence). CDR3 size: 14 residues. In DNA, the CDR3 is TGTGCCTGGGCCCAGACCTTACCTGGAAACACCATATATTTT. Translation gives CAWAQTLPGNTIYF.

The V and J genes are TRBV9 and TRBJ2-2, with 9 bases lining up with TRBD1. This CDR3 contains 15 residues. CDR1 is SGDLS and CDR2 is YYNGEE in the germline V gene. Trimming at V came to 4 bases and at J to 3 bases, leaving 4 bases not matched to a gene. CDR3 coding DNA: TGTGCCAGCAGCATACAGGGGGCGGACACCGGGGAGCTGTTTTTT. It is translated as CASSIQGADTGELFF.

This clonotype was counted a few times. CDR3 amino acids: CASSPAGGLYGYTF. The CDR3 DNA sequence: TGTGCCAGCAGTCCGGCAGGGGGACTGTATGGCTACACCTTC. The rearrangement links TRBV27 to TRBJ1-2; the match to TRBD1 covers 7 bases. The V and J ends lost 5 bases and 5 bases, in that order; junction bases with no gene match: 8. The germline V gene has CDR1 MNHEY and CDR2 SMNVEV (reference sequence). CDR3 size: 14 residues.

This rearrangement joins TRBV5-1 to TRBJ2-7, with 9 bases that match TRBD1. Trimming at V came to 4 bases and at J to 3 bases, leaving 5 bases not matched to a gene. The CDR3 length is 14 residues. The germline gives CDR1 SGHRS, CDR2 YFSETQ. CDR3 sequence: CASSVTGGNYEQYF. The CDR3, as DNA: TGCGCCAGCAGCGTGACAGGGGGGAACTACGAGCAGTACTTC.

This clonotype appeared a few times. The V and J genes are TRBV5-1 and TRBJ1-6; 11 nucleotides match TRBD1. Germline V gives CDR1 SGHRS, CDR2 YFSETQ. J was trimmed by 11 bases and V by 1 base; bases with no gene match: 8. This CDR3 has 16 amino acids. The CDR3 loop is CASSLYRDRGRTPLHF. CDR3 sequence (DNA): TGCGCCAGCAGCTTGTACCGGGACAGGGGGAGGACACCCCTCCACTTT. The entire variable domain, with the rest obtained from reference TRBV5-1 and TRBJ1-6, is as follows: KAGVTQTPRYLIKTRGQQVTLSCSPISGHRSVSWYQQTPGQGLQFLFEYFSETQRNKGNFPGRFSGRQFSNSRSEMNVSTLELGDSALYLCASSLYRDRGRTPLHFGNGTRLTVT.

The V call is TRBV12-3 or TRBV12-4, the J call TRBJ1-1; D is perhaps TRBD1 (5 bases). CDR3 length: 13 amino acids. Trimming left V 6 bases short and J 4 bases short, with 12 bases between. The CDR3 DNA is TGTGCCAGCAGGTCCACAGGTCCCACTGAAGCTTTCTTT. Protein: CASRSTGPTEAFF.

This clonotype was seen only a few times. The chain is built from TRBV19 and TRBJ1-1; the D is unclear. This CDR3 comprises 13 residues. Germline-derived CDR1 and CDR2 are LNHDA and SQIVND (reference sequence). Trimming pared 4 bases from V and 3 bases from J, leaving 9 bases between. CDR3 bases: TGTGCCAGTAGTAACGGGGTATACACTGAAGCTTTCTTT. This encodes CASSNGVYTEAFF.

The chain combines TRBV20-1 with TRBJ1-4; no clear D. Between the trimmed V and J ends, which lost 0 bases and 4 bases, there was a span of 9 bases. Looked up from germline, CDR1 is DFQATT and CDR2 is SNEGSKA (reference sequence). The length of the CDR3 is 14 residues. In DNA, the CDR3 is TGCAGTGCTAGAGATGACGGAATTAATGAAAAACTGTTTTTT. Residues: CSARDDGINEKLFF.

This rearrangement joins TRBV5-6 to TRBJ2-1; D gene unclear. Germline CDR1 and CDR2: SGHDT and YYEEEE. This CDR3 comprises 13 residues. Deletions cut 4 bases from V and 7 bases from J, with 12 bases between. The CDR3 region is CASSPLERNEQFF. The CDR3 nucleotides are TGTGCCAGCAGCCCGCTCGAGCGAAATGAGCAGTTCTTC.

The genes are TRBV6-1 and TRBJ1-6; D gene unclear. CDR3 length: 15 amino acids. V was trimmed by 6 bases and J by 9 bases, leaving 18 bases between them. Germline V gives CDR1 MNHNS, CDR2 SASEGT. As DNA, the CDR3 is TGTGCCAGCAGCCTTGTGGGAGGCACCCGTTCACCCCTCCACTTT. It yields the protein CASSLVGGTRSPLHF.

V usage is TRBV6-1 and J usage is TRBJ2-2; weak D call: TRBD2 (5 bases). The germline V gene has CDR1 MNHNS and CDR2 SASEGT. CDR3 length: 13 amino acids. V lost 6 bases and J 7 bases, leaving 12 bases between the germline ends. CDR3 in amino acids: CASRTHSGGELFF. The CDR3 nucleotides read TGTGCCAGCAGAACCCACAGCGGCGGGGAGCTGTTTTTT.

This clonotype was seen a handful of times. The V call is TRBV28, the J call TRBJ2-3; 12 bases map to TRBD2. This CDR3 is built from 18 residues. Looked up from germline, CDR1 is MDHEN and CDR2 is SYDVKM. J lost 0 bases, V lost 7 bases, and 11 bases had no gene match. As DNA, the CDR3 is TGTGCCAGCAAGCCTAGCGGGGGGGTCGGCTCTAGCACAGATACGCAGTATTTT. This gives the protein CASKPSGGVGSSTDTQYF.

The V and J genes are TRBV20-1 and TRBJ1-1; no clear D gene. The CDR3 runs 11 residues. Germline V gene sequence: CDR1 DFQATT, CDR2 SNEGSKA (reference sequence). Trimming cost V 2 bases and J 8 bases, with 9 bases left between them. The CDR3 bases are TGCAGTGCTAGACGGGGAAGCGAAGCTTTCTTT. Translating it yields CSARRGSEAFF.

This clonotype came up many times. V and J are TRBV7-6 and TRBJ2-1; D is possibly TRBD1 (6 bases). Per the germline V gene, CDR1 is SGHVS and CDR2 is FNYEAQ. Trimming stripped 5 bases from V and 10 bases from J, with 9 bases between. This CDR3 region has 11 residues. The CDR3 spells CASSPGTEQFF. The DNA for the CDR3 is TGTGCCAGCAGCCCGGGGACAGAGCAGTTCTTC.

This chain joins TRBV4-2 and TRBJ2-3; 8 nucleotides align to TRBD2. The CDR3 covers 17 residues. CDR1 is LGHNA and CDR2 is YNFKEQ in the germline V gene. The trim removed 0 bases at V and 4 bases at J, leaving 9 bases unmatched. CDR3 in DNA: TGTGCCAGCAGCCAAGAGGCCCCGGGACTAGATCCAGATACGCAGTATTTT. This sequence encodes CASSQEAPGLDPDTQYF.

This clonotype was seen a few times. The gene calls are TRBV4-1 and TRBJ2-5; 8 bases match TRBD1. Germline CDR1 is MGHRA and CDR2 is YSYEKL. The V and J ends lost 1 base and 4 bases, in that order; junction bases with no gene match: 5. The CDR3 loop spans 15 amino acids. The chain's CDR3 is CASSQVGQGRETQYF. The CDR3 nucleotides are TGCGCCAGCAGCCAAGTCGGACAGGGAAGAGAGACCCAGTACTTC.

This clonotype was detected a few times. The chain joins TRBV4-3 to TRBJ2-3, with D possibly TRBD1 on 6 matching bases. Per the germline V gene, CDR1 is LGHNA and CDR2 is YSLEER. The CDR3 runs to 16 residues. V lost 1 base to trimming and J lost 2 bases, with 13 bases between them. The CDR3 loop is CASSQVGRGYTDTQYF. CDR3 in DNA: TGCGCCAGCAGCCAAGTCGGCAGGGGATACACAGATACGCAGTATTTT.